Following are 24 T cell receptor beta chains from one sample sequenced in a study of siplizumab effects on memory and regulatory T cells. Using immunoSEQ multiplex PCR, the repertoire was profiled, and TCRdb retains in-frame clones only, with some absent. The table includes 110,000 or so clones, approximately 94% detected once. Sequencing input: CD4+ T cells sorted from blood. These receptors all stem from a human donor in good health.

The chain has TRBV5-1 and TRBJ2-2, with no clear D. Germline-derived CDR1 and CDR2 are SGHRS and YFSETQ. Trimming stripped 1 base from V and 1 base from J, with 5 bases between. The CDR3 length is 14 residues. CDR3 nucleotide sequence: TGCGCCAGCAGCTTGAGCGTGAACACCGGGGAGCTGTTTTTT. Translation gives CASSLSVNTGELFF.

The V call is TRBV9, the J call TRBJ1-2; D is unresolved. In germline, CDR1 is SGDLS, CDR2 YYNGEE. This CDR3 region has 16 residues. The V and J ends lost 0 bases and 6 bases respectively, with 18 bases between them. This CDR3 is CASSVDPGGFGNGYTF. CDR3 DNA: TGTGCCAGCAGCGTAGACCCGGGAGGTTTTGGGAATGGCTACACCTTC.

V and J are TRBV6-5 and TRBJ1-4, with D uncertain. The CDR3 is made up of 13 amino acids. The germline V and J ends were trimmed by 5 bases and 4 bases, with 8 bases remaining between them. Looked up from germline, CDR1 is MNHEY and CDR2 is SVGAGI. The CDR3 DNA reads TGTGCCAGCAGTGGTGGGGTTAATGAAAAACTGTTTTTT. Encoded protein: CASSGGVNEKLFF.

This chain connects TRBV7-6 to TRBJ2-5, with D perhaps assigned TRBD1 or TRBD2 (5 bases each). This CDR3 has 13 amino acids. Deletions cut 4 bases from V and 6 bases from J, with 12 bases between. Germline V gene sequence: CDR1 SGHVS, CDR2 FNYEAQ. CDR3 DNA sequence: TGTGCCAGCAGCTCGGGGCCCGGGAAGACCCAGTACTTC. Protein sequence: CASSSGPGKTQYF.

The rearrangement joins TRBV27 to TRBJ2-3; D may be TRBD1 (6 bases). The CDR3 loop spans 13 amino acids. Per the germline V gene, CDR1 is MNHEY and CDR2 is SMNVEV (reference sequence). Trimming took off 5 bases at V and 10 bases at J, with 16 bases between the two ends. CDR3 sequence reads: CASSPSRGGAQYF. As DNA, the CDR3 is TGTGCCAGCAGTCCAAGCCGAGGGGGAGCGCAGTATTTT.

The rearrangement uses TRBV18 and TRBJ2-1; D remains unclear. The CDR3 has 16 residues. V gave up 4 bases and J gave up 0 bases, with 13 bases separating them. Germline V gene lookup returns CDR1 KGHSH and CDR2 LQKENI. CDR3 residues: CASSHPTLHSYNEQFF. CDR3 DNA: TGTGCCAGCTCACACCCGACACTTCACTCCTACAATGAGCAGTTCTTC.

CDR3 loop: CASSQLGQGLQETQYF. The CDR3 DNA reads TGTGCCAGCTCACAACTGGGACAGGGGTTGCAAGAGACCCAGTACTTC. The genes are TRBV18 and TRBJ2-5; 10 nucleotides line up with TRBD1. The CDR3 is made up of 16 amino acids. Germline assignment: CDR1 KGHSH and CDR2 LQKENI. The J segment lost 2 bases and the V segment lost 4 bases, leaving 7 bases of the junction unmatched.

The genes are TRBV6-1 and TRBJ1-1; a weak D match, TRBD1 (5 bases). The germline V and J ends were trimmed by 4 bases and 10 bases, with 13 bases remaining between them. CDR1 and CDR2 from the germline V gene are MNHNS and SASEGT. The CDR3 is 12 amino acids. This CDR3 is CASSGLLGAAFF. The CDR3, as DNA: TGTGCCAGCAGTGGCCTCCTAGGGGCAGCTTTCTTT.

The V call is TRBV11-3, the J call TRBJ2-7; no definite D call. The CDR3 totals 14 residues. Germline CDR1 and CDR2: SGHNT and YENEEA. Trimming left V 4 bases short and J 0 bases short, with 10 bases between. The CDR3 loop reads CASSSQDGSYEQYF. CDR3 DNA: TGTGCCAGCAGCTCCCAAGACGGCTCCTACGAGCAGTACTTC.

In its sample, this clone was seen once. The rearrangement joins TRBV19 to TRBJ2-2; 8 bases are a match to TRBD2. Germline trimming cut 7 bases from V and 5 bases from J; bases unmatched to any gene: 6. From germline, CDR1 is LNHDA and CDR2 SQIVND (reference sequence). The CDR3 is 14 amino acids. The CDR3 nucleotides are TGTGCCAGTACCCCTCGGGGGGGGACCGGGGAGCTGTTTTTT. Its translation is CASTPRGGTGELFF. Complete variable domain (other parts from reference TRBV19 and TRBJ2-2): DGGITQSPKYLFRKEGQNVTLSCEQNLNHDAMYWYRQDPGQGLRLIYYSQIVNDFQKGDIAEGYSVSREKKESFPLTVTSAQKNPTAFYLCASTPRGGTGELFFGEGSRLTVL.

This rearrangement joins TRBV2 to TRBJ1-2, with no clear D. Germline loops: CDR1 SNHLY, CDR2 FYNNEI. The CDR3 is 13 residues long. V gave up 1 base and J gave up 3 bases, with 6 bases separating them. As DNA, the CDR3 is TGTGCCAGCAGTGAAGGCGGGGACTATGGCTACACCTTC. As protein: CASSEGGDYGYTF.

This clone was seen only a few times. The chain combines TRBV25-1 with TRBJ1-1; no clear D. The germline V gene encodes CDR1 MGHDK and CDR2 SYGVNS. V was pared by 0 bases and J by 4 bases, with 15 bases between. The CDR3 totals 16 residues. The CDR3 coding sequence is TGTGCCAGCAGTGAATACCCCTTAGGAGGGAGCACTGAAGCTTTCTTT. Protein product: CASSEYPLGGSTEAFF.

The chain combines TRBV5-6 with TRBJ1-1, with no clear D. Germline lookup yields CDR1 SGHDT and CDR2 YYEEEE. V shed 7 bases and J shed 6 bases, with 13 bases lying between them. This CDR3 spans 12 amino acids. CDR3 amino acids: CASQPFGAEAFF. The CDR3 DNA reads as TGTGCCAGCCAGCCTTTTGGCGCTGAAGCTTTCTTT. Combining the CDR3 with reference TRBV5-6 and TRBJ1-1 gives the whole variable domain DAGVTQSPTHLIKTRGQQVTLRCSPKSGHDTVSWYQQALGQGPQFIFQYYEEEERQRGNFPDRFSGHQFPNYSSELNVNALLLGDSALYLCASQPFGAEAFFGQGTRLTVV.

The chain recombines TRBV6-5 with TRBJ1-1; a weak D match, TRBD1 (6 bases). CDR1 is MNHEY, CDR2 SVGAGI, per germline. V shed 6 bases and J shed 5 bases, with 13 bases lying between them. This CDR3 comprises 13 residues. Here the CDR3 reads CASRPPQGTEAFF. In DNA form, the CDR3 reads TGTGCCAGCAGACCCCCTCAGGGGACTGAAGCTTTCTTT.

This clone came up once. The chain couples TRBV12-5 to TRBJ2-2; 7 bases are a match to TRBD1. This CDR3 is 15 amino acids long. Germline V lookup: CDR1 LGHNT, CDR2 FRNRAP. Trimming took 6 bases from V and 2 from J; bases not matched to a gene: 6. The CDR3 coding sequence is TGTGCTAGTGGCTTAGGGGGCGCCAACACCGGGGAGCTGTTTTTT. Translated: CASGLGGANTGELFF.

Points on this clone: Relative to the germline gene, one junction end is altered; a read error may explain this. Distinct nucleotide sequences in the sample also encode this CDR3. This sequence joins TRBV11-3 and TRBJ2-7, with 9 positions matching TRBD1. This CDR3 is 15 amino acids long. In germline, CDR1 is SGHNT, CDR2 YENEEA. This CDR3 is CASSKDRGATYEQYF. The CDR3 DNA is TGTGCCAGCAGCAAGGACAGGGGTGCAACCTATGAGCAGTACTTC.

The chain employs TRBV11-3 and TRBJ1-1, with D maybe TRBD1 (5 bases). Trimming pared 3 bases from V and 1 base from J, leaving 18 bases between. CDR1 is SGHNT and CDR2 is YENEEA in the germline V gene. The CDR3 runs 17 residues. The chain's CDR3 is CASSLAGFLGSNTEAFF. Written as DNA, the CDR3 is TGTGCCAGCAGCTTGGCAGGGTTTCTGGGTTCGAACACTGAAGCTTTCTTT.

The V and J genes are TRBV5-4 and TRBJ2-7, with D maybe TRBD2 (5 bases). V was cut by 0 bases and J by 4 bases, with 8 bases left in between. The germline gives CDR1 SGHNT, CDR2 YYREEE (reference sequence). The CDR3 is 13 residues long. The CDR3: CASSLEPGYEQYF. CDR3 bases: TGTGCCAGCAGCTTGGAACCGGGATACGAGCAGTACTTC.

In DNA, the CDR3 is TGCGCCAGCAGCCGGACGCGTGGGGAGCAGTACTTC. It translates to CASSRTRGEQYF. The chain recombines TRBV5-1 with TRBJ2-7, with D unclear. From germline, CDR1 is SGHRS and CDR2 YFSETQ. The V end was cut by 4 bases, the J end by 7 bases, with 12 bases between. The CDR3 loop spans 12 amino acids.

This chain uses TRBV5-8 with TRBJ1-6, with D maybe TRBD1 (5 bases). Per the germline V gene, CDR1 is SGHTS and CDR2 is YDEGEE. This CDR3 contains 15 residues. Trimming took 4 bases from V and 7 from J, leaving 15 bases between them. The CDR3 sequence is CASSGYGTGNSPLHF. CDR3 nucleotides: TGTGCCAGCAGCGGTTACGGGACTGGGAATTCACCCCTCCACTTT.

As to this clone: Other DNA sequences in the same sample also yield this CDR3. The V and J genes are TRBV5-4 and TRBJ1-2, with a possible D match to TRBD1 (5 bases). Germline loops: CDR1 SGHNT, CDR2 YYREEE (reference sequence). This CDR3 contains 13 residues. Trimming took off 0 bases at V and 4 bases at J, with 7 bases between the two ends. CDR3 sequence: CASSLGGTYGYTF. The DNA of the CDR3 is TGTGCCAGCAGCTTGGGAGGGACCTATGGCTACACCTTC.

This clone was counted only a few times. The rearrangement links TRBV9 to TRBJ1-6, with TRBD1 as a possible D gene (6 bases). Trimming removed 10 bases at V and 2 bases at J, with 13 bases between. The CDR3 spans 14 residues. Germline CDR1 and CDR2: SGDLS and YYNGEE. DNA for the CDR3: TGTGCCTCCAAGGGGGGTGCCTATAATTCACCCCTCCACTTT. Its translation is CASKGGAYNSPLHF. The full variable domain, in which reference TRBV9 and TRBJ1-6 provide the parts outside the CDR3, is DSGVTQTPKHLITATGQRVTLRCSPRSGDLSVYWYQQSLDQGLQFLIQYYNGEERAKGNILERFSAQQFPDLHSELNLSSLELGDSALYFCASKGGAYNSPLHFGNGTRLTVT.

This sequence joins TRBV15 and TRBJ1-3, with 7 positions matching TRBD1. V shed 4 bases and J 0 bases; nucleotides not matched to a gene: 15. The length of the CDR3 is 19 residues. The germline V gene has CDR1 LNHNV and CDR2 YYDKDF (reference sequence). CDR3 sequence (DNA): TGTGCCACCAGCACGAGCCTTCCGGGACAGAGAAGCTCTGGAAACACCATATATTTT. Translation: CATSTSLPGQRSSGNTIYF.

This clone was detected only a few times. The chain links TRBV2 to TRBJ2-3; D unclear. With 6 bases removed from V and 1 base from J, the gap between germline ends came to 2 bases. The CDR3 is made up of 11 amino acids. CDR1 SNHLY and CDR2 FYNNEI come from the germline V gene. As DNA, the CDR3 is TGTGCCAGCAGCCGCACAGATACGCAGTATTTT. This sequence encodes CASSRTDTQYF.